The 25 T cell receptor beta chains given below trace back to one sample, sequenced in a study of graft-versus-host responses after intestinal transplantation. The protocol was immunoSEQ multiplex PCR, while the TCRdb copy is restricted to in-frame clones and leaves out a portion. The table shows approximately 120,000 clones, with 90% to 95% occurring only once. Their recognized antigens are unknown. The sample was unstimulated CD4+ T cells sorted from spleen or lymph node cells, taken before intestinal transplant. These TCRs come from a human donor who received an intestinal transplant.

The chain joins TRBV10-1 to TRBJ2-3; unclear D gene. V dropped 4 bases and J dropped 4 bases, with 6 bases sitting between them. CDR1 is WNHNN, CDR2 SYGVQD, per germline (reference sequence). This CDR3 is built from 12 residues. CDR3 amino acids: CASSGPADTQYF. The CDR3 DNA reads as TGCGCCAGCAGTGGTCCAGCAGATACGCAGTATTTT.

The rearrangement uses TRBV11-3 and TRBJ2-7; 7 nucleotides agree with TRBD1. Germline V lookup: CDR1 SGHNT, CDR2 YENEEA. The CDR3 is 13 amino acids. Trimming took 7 bases from V and 6 from J; bases not matched to a gene: 9. The CDR3 region is CASTPGTAFEQYF. CDR3 sequence (DNA): TGTGCCAGCACCCCGGGGACAGCGTTCGAGCAGTACTTC. Full variable domain (outside the CDR3, taken from reference TRBV11-3 and TRBJ2-7): EAGVVQSPRYKIIEKKQPVAFWCNPISGHNTLYWYLQNLGQGPELLIRYENEEAVDDSQLPKDRFSAERLKGVDSTLKIQPAELGDSAVYLCASTPGTAFEQYFGPGTRLTVT.

V usage is TRBV6-6 and J usage is TRBJ2-7; no firm D call. Per germline, CDR1 MNHNY and CDR2 SVGAGI (reference sequence). The length of the CDR3 is 11 residues. Trimming took off 4 bases at V and 2 bases at J, with 3 bases between the two ends. The CDR3 DNA reads as TGTGCCAGCAGTTCTCCCTACGAGCAGTACTTC. It specifies CASSSPYEQYF.

The count of this clone is one. The J gene is TRBJ2-1, the V gene TRBV6-5; TRBD1 might be the D (6 bases). This CDR3 has 16 amino acids. Between the trimmed V and J ends, which lost 0 bases and 2 bases, there was a span of 11 bases. CDR1 is MNHEY, CDR2 SVGAGI, per germline. The CDR3 spells CASSYSGTPTYNEQFF. In nucleotides, the CDR3 is TGTGCCAGCAGTTACTCTGGGACACCCACCTACAATGAGCAGTTCTTC.

The chain recombines TRBV10-3 with TRBJ1-1, with 9 bases aligning to TRBD1. Germline assignment: CDR1 ENHRY and CDR2 SYGVKD. Trimming took 6 bases from V and 3 from J; bases not matched to a gene: 14. The CDR3 consists of 17 residues. CDR3 protein: CAIRPGQGVGRDTEAFF. CDR3 bases: TGTGCCATCAGACCGGGACAGGGTGTGGGAAGGGACACTGAAGCTTTCTTT.

The chain carries TRBV30 and TRBJ1-4; 7 bases line up with TRBD1. This CDR3 is built from 14 residues. Germline CDR1 is GTSNPN and CDR2 is SVGIG (reference sequence). V was pared by 4 bases and J by 0 bases, with 2 bases of the junction left unmatched. The CDR3 region has the DNA TGTGCCTGGAATGACAGGGCAACTAATGAAAAACTGTTTTTT. This translates into CAWNDRATNEKLFF.

The chain joins TRBV5-1 to TRBJ2-3; D gene unclear. The V end was cut by 4 bases, the J end by 5 bases, with 11 bases between. CDR1 and CDR2 (germline): SGHRS, YFSETQ. The CDR3 covers 13 residues. CDR3 in DNA: TGCGCCAGCAGCCTTCCCTCCAGAGATACGCAGTATTTT. Translated: CASSLPSRDTQYF.

This chain joins TRBV5-1 and TRBJ2-2; 7 bases agree with TRBD1. V was pared by 5 bases and J by 0 bases, with 4 bases of the junction left unmatched. This CDR3 has 15 residues. CDR1 is SGHRS and CDR2 is YFSETQ in the germline V gene. CDR3 in amino acids: CASSGGQSNTGELFF. The CDR3 DNA reads as TGCGCCAGCAGTGGGGGACAGTCGAACACCGGGGAGCTGTTTTTT.

V usage is TRBV12-5 and J usage is TRBJ1-2, with a possible D match to TRBD1 (5 bases). The germline V gene encodes CDR1 LGHNT and CDR2 FRNRAP. With 0 bases removed from V and 0 bases from J, the gap between germline ends came to 8 bases. CDR3 size: 15 residues. CDR3 amino acids: CASGLVRGANYGYTF. The CDR3, as DNA: TGTGCTAGTGGTTTGGTACGGGGGGCTAACTATGGCTACACCTTC.

This sequence joins TRBV18 and TRBJ1-4; 10 bases line up with TRBD1. The germline gives CDR1 KGHSH, CDR2 LQKENI. This CDR3 has 15 residues. With V trimmed by 6 bases and J by 8 bases, 9 bases remained unmatched. For the CDR3, the DNA is TGTGCCAGCTCTCCCACCGGGACAGGGGCGGAAAAACTGTTTTTT. Its protein product is CASSPTGTGAEKLFF.

This chain joins TRBV28 and TRBJ2-1; D call uncertain. CDR1 and CDR2 from the germline V gene are MDHEN and SYDVKM. V was shortened by 8 bases and J by 7 bases, with 15 bases between the two germline ends. The CDR3 runs 13 residues. Here the CDR3 reads CASRTTEKNEQFF. CDR3 coding DNA: TGTGCCAGCCGAACCACCGAGAAGAATGAGCAGTTCTTC.

In DNA, the CDR3 is TGTGCCAGCAGTTACTCGTCGACAGGGTCGAATGGCTACACCTTC. Protein product: CASSYSSTGSNGYTF. This chain joins TRBV6-6 and TRBJ1-2; TRBD1 agrees at 7 bases. J lost 6 bases, V lost 0 bases, and 7 bases had no gene match. Germline CDR1 is MNHNY and CDR2 is SVGAGI (reference sequence). This CDR3 region has 15 residues.

This rearrangement joins TRBV7-2 to TRBJ2-7; no clear D gene. This CDR3 comprises 13 residues. V was cut by 4 bases and J by 9 bases, with 16 bases left in between. Germline V gives CDR1 SGHTA, CDR2 FQGNSA. As DNA, the CDR3 is TGTGCCAGCAGCTCCGACGAAACTACATCGCAGTACTTC. Its protein is CASSSDETTSQYF.

The genes are TRBV29-1 and TRBJ2-1; 11 bases match TRBD2. Trimming took 8 bases from V and 9 from J; bases not matched to a gene: 15. The CDR3 has 15 residues. Germline V gene data show CDR1 as SQVTM and CDR2 as ANQGSEA. CDR3 residues: CSIPNWLAGGREQFF. The CDR3 nucleotides are TGCAGCATCCCGAACTGGCTAGCGGGGGGTCGTGAGCAGTTCTTC.

The table lists this clone with a few counts. This chain links TRBV5-1 with TRBJ1-5; the D gene is possibly TRBD1 (6 bases). Per germline, CDR1 SGHRS and CDR2 YFSETQ. Trimming pared 4 bases from V and 1 base from J, leaving 12 bases between. The CDR3 is 15 amino acids. The CDR3 loop reads CASSEAGQSNQPQHF. CDR3 bases: TGCGCCAGCAGCGAAGCTGGACAGAGCAATCAGCCCCAGCATTTT.

The rearrangement uses TRBV18 and TRBJ2-5, with TRBD2 matching 7 bases. The CDR3 runs to 17 residues. Germline CDR1 KGHSH, CDR2 LQKENI. Trimming at V came to 0 bases and at J to 0 bases, leaving 7 bases not matched to a gene. DNA of the CDR3: TGTGCCAGCTCACCACCGCGGAACGGGGGGAACCAAGAGACCCAGTACTTC. It yields the protein CASSPPRNGGNQETQYF.

The chain has TRBV9 and TRBJ2-1; no definite D call. Germline V gene lookup returns CDR1 SGDLS and CDR2 YYNGEE. The germline V and J ends were trimmed by 0 bases and 2 bases, with 12 bases remaining between them. The CDR3 is 16 amino acids. The CDR3 DNA is TGTGCCAGCAGCGTAGATTTAGGATACCCCTACAATGAGCAGTTCTTC. It translates to CASSVDLGYPYNEQFF.

In DNA form, the CDR3 reads TGTGCCAGCAGCGGGGCAGGGGGGAACACTGAAGCTTTCTTT. Residues: CASSGAGGNTEAFF. The V gene is TRBV6-6, the J gene TRBJ1-1; 7 bases map to TRBD1. The CDR3 extends over 14 amino acids. V lost 6 bases to trimming and J lost 1 base; unmatched junction nucleotides: 5. Germline V lookup: CDR1 MNHNY, CDR2 SVGAGI (reference sequence).

This CDR3 reads CASSSQGTEQYF. DNA of the CDR3: TGTGCCAGCAGCTCACAGGGAACCGAGCAGTACTTC. The rearrangement links TRBV7-8 to TRBJ2-7; D is perhaps TRBD1 (6 bases). Trimming took off 4 bases at V and 6 bases at J, with 10 bases between the two ends. Germline CDR1 is SGHVS and CDR2 is FQNEAQ. CDR3 length: 12 amino acids.

V and J are TRBV11-2 and TRBJ2-5; D not certain. V was clipped by 5 bases and J by 7 bases, with 14 bases between them. This CDR3 is 13 amino acids long. CDR1 SGHAT and CDR2 FQNNGV come from the germline V gene. The CDR3 is CASSAFGLGTQYF. Here the CDR3 DNA reads TGTGCCAGCAGCGCGTTTGGGTTGGGGACCCAGTACTTC. The entire variable domain, with the rest obtained from reference TRBV11-2 and TRBJ2-5, is as follows: EAGVAQSPRYKIIEKRQSVAFWCNPISGHATLYWYQQILGQGPKLLIQFQNNGVVDDSQLPKDRFSAERLKGVDSTLKIQPAKLEDSAVYLCASSAFGLGTQYFGPGTRLLVL.

The chain has TRBV5-6 and TRBJ1-2, with a weak D call TRBD1 (6 bases). The germline V and J ends were trimmed by 2 bases and 9 bases, with 17 bases remaining between them. Germline V gene sequence: CDR1 SGHDT, CDR2 YYEEEE. The CDR3 consists of 14 residues. This chain's CDR3 is CASSFGGAGWSYTF. CDR3 nucleotide sequence: TGTGCCAGCAGCTTCGGGGGCGCGGGCTGGAGCTACACCTTC.

This chain joins TRBV18 and TRBJ2-5; possible D gene TRBD2, 5 bases. The CDR3 covers 15 residues. The V end was cut by 5 bases, the J end by 4 bases, with 17 bases between. Germline lookup yields CDR1 KGHSH and CDR2 LQKENI. DNA of the CDR3: TGTGCCAGCTCAATGACCGGGGATAGAGGAGAGACCCAGTACTTC. The encoded protein is CASSMTGDRGETQYF.

The chain combines TRBV10-3 with TRBJ2-2, with D perhaps matching TRBD2 (6 bases). V lost 4 bases and J lost 0, with 9 bases in between. This CDR3 is built from 15 residues. Germline V gene lookup returns CDR1 ENHRY and CDR2 SYGVKD. This chain's CDR3 is CAISGTGANTGELFF. The CDR3 DNA reads TGTGCCATCAGTGGGACGGGAGCGAACACCGGGGAGCTGTTTTTT.

The V gene is TRBV7-8, the J gene TRBJ2-7; D may correspond to TRBD1 or TRBD2 (5 bases each). The CDR3 spans 14 residues. From germline, CDR1 is SGHVS and CDR2 FQNEAQ. The V end was cut by 4 bases, the J end by 6 bases, with 16 bases between. The CDR3 DNA reads TGTGCCAGCAGCTCACCCGGGACGGGCAGCGAGCAGTACTTC. It translates to CASSSPGTGSEQYF.

The chain combines TRBV5-1 with TRBJ1-1; the D gene is possibly TRBD1 (6 bases). V lost 4 bases and J lost 2, with 15 bases in between. Germline V gene data show CDR1 as SGHRS and CDR2 as YFSETQ. This CDR3 has 15 amino acids. This CDR3 is CASSQMGASNTEAFF. DNA for the CDR3: TGCGCCAGCAGCCAAATGGGGGCCTCCAACACTGAAGCTTTCTTT. Drawing the rest from reference TRBV5-1 and TRBJ1-1, the complete variable domain is KAGVTQTPRYLIKTRGQQVTLSCSPISGHRSVSWYQQTPGQGLQFLFEYFSETQRNKGNFPGRFSGRQFSNSRSEMNVSTLELGDSALYLCASSQMGASNTEAFFGQGTRLTVV.